These 31 T cell receptor beta chains share one sample of origin, sequenced in a study of Graves' ophthalmopathy and Graves' hyperthyroidism. RNA transcripts provided the template for amplifying TCR beta CDR3 regions. HTBI-primed first-round RT-PCR preceded second-round multiplex PCR. TCRdb used MiXCR to reprocess the multiplex PCR reads, holding one entry per CDR3 protein. The sample holds a few hundred thousand distinct CDR3 sequences; roughly 15% are singletons and the top ten take about 7%. Sequencing was carried out using peripheral blood. The receptor set was obtained from a woman between 18 and 29 years old with stable Graves' hyperthyroidism.

This clonotype was observed at least ten times. The chain links TRBV20-1 to TRBJ1-3, with 7 bases aligning to TRBD1. The germline CDR1 and CDR2 sequences are DFQATT and SNEGSKA (reference sequence). This CDR3 has 11 amino acids. The CDR3 is CSVDRENTIYF. For the CDR3, the DNA is TGCAGCGTCGACAGGGAGAACACCATATATTTT.

This clonotype has a count of ten or more. V usage is TRBV15 and J usage is TRBJ1-1, with D perhaps matching TRBD1 (6 bases). Germline CDR1 is LNHNV and CDR2 is YYDKDF (reference sequence). V dropped 0 bases and J dropped 5 bases, with 7 bases sitting between them. The CDR3 spans 13 residues. CDR3 bases: TGTGCCACCAGCAGAGAACAGGGTACTGAAGCTTTCTTT. Amino acids: CATSREQGTEAFF.

The chain couples TRBV20-1 to TRBJ1-1, with 8 bases identical to TRBD1. Per the germline V gene, CDR1 is DFQATT and CDR2 is SNEGSKA (reference sequence). The CDR3 has 14 residues. V shed 5 bases and J 3 bases; nucleotides not matched to a gene: 8. CDR3 in amino acids: CSALTDRADTEAFF. The DNA for the CDR3 is TGCAGTGCTCTCACGGACAGGGCGGACACTGAAGCTTTCTTT.

The table lists this clonotype with many counts. The rearrangement joins TRBV20-1 to TRBJ2-2; no firm D call. The CDR3 is 12 amino acids. V lost 2 bases and J 3 bases, leaving 4 bases between the germline ends. The germline gives CDR1 DFQATT, CDR2 SNEGSKA (reference sequence). CDR3 DNA sequence: TGCAGTGCTAGAACGGACACCGGGGAGCTGTTTTTT. Translation: CSARTDTGELFF.

This clonotype was observed at least ten times. V is TRBV6-2 or TRBV6-3 and J is TRBJ1-2, with D perhaps matching TRBD1 (5 bases). The V and J ends lost 6 bases and 6 bases respectively, with 14 bases between them. Looked up from germline, CDR1 is MNHEY and CDR2 is SVGEGT. The length of the CDR3 is 13 residues. CDR3 sequence (DNA): TGTGCCAGCAGACACGGGACTCAAAATGGCTACACCTTC. Translating gives CASRHGTQNGYTF.

This clonotype has at least ten counts. This sequence joins TRBV12-3 or TRBV12-4 and TRBJ1-1; D gene uncertain. This CDR3 spans 11 amino acids. The V end lost 2 bases, the J end lost 4 bases, and 2 bases lay between the germline ends. CDR3 sequence: CASSLSTEAFF. The CDR3 DNA reads TGTGCCAGCAGTTTATCCACTGAAGCTTTCTTT.

The chain uses TRBV7-3 and TRBJ1-6, with D possibly being TRBD1 (5 bases). Germline V gene data show CDR1 as SGHTA and CDR2 as FQGTGA. Trimming cost V 2 bases and J 15 bases, with 8 bases left between them. This CDR3 is built from 11 residues. In nucleotides, the CDR3 is TGTGCCAGCAGCTTAGATGGACACCTCCACTTT. It yields the protein CASSLDGHLHF.

Regarding this clonotype: A much more abundant neighbour one base away suggests this may be a read error. The chain couples TRBV14 to TRBJ2-5; no definite D call. The CDR3 sequence is 11 residues long. Germline assignment: CDR1 SGHDN and CDR2 FVKESK. Here the CDR3 reads CVSSHSETQYF. CDR3 sequence (DNA): TGTGTCAGCAGCCATTCGGAGACCCAGTACTTC.

Many counts were recorded for this clonotype. The chain couples TRBV5-1 to TRBJ1-1; a weak D match, TRBD1 (5 bases). The V end lost 4 bases, the J end lost 1 base, and 14 bases lay between the germline ends. The CDR3 covers 15 residues. Germline V gene sequence: CDR1 SGHRS, CDR2 YFSETQ. In DNA, the CDR3 is TGCGCCAGCAGCCAGATAAGGGGTTGGAACACTGAAGCTTTCTTT. Protein: CASSQIRGWNTEAFF.

This clonotype was observed many times. The chain is built from TRBV12-3 or TRBV12-4 and TRBJ2-7, with D possibly TRBD1 on 5 matching bases. The CDR3 consists of 14 residues. The ends were cut back, 5 bases at V and 5 bases at J, with 16 bases in the middle. In DNA form, the CDR3 reads TGTGCCAGCAGTCCAGGGTTCGTAGTAGACGAGCAGTACTTC. This translates into CASSPGFVVDEQYF.

At least ten counts were recorded for this clonotype. This rearrangement joins TRBV20-1 to TRBJ2-7; D may match TRBD1 or TRBD2 (7 bases each). The CDR3 consists of 16 residues. Trimming removed 6 bases at V and 1 base at J, with 22 bases between. In germline, CDR1 is DFQATT, CDR2 SNEGSKA (reference sequence). The CDR3 bases are TGCAGTGCCAGCGGGACAGCTCTCTCAAATTCCTACGAGCAGTACTTC. This codes for CSASGTALSNSYEQYF.

Ten or more counts support this clonotype. The rearrangement links TRBV5-1 to TRBJ2-2; D is uncertain. Trimming removed 0 bases from V and 7 bases from J, with 4 bases in between. The CDR3 is 12 amino acids. Germline-derived CDR1 and CDR2 are SGHRS and YFSETQ. The CDR3 nucleotides are TGCGCCAGCAGCTTGGTTTACGGGGAGCTGTTTTTT. Translated: CASSLVYGELFF.

This clonotype has at least ten counts. The V gene is TRBV12-3 or TRBV12-4, the J gene TRBJ1-6; TRBD1 agrees at 7 bases. CDR3 length equals 14 residues. V gave up 6 bases and J gave up 2 bases; unmatched junction bases: 1. CDR3 sequence reads: CASSQGAYNSPLHF. CDR3 nucleotide sequence: TGTGCCAGCAGCCAGGGGGCCTATAATTCACCCCTCCACTTT.

The chain employs TRBV6-2 or TRBV6-3 and TRBJ1-5, with a tentative D call TRBD1 (5 bases). Germline V gene data show CDR1 as MNHEY and CDR2 as SVGEGT. There are 18 residues in the CDR3. Trimming pared 2 bases from V and 0 bases from J, leaving 17 bases between. The CDR3 bases are TGTGCCAGCAGTTACGACAGCGGACGTCAAAATAGCAATCAGCCCCAGCATTTT. Its protein is CASSYDSGRQNSNQPQHF.

The chain has TRBV20-1 and TRBJ2-5; 15 bases align to TRBD2. V was pared by 3 bases and J by 5 bases, with 7 bases of the junction left unmatched. Germline V CDR1 and CDR2: DFQATT, SNEGSKA (reference sequence). This CDR3 comprises 16 residues. The CDR3 coding sequence is TGCAGTGCTAGCCGGACTAGCGGGGGGGCCTGGGAGACCCAGTACTTC. Encoded protein: CSASRTSGGAWETQYF.

This clonotype was counted at least ten times. CDR3: CASSPTGVGETQYF. CDR3 DNA: TGTGCCAGCAGCCCCACAGGGGTTGGGGAGACCCAGTACTTC. V gene TRBV9 combines with J gene TRBJ2-5; TRBD1 matches at 7 bases. Germline assignment: CDR1 SGDLS and CDR2 YYNGEE. The CDR3 extends over 14 amino acids. V shed 4 bases, J shed 5 bases, and the junction held 8 bases outside the gene matches.

This clonotype was observed at least ten times. V gene TRBV6-2 or TRBV6-3 combines with J gene TRBJ2-5; no firm D call. The CDR3 contains 16 residues. V lost 7 bases to trimming and J lost 1 base, with 19 bases between them. Germline V gives CDR1 MNHEY, CDR2 SVGEGT. DNA for the CDR3: TGTGCCAGCACTCCTTTCGTCGCCCAGATCCAAGAGACCCAGTACTTC. This codes for CASTPFVAQIQETQYF.

This clonotype has ten or more counts. The CDR3: CASIPDRVNYGYTF. In DNA form, the CDR3 reads TGTGCCAGCATCCCGGACAGGGTTAACTATGGCTACACCTTC. The genes are TRBV6-1 and TRBJ1-2; TRBD1 matches 8 bases. The ends lost 7 bases at V and 1 base at J; junction bases unmatched: 5. This CDR3 contains 14 residues. Germline loops: CDR1 MNHNS, CDR2 SASEGT.

This clonotype has ten or more counts. This sequence joins TRBV11-1 and TRBJ2-5, with TRBD2 matching over 11 bases. CDR1 and CDR2 from the germline V gene are SGHAT and FQDESV (reference sequence). Trimming removed 1 base from V and 4 bases from J; junction bases left unmatched: 2. CDR3 length equals 15 residues. CDR3 region: CASSLVLAGGETQYF. The CDR3 DNA is TGTGCCAGCAGCTTAGTTCTAGCGGGGGGAGAGACCCAGTACTTC.

There are many counts of this clonotype. One junction end disagrees with the germline gene, perhaps due to a read error. The J gene is TRBJ1-1, the V gene TRBV6-1; 8 nucleotides line up with TRBD1. Germline V lookup: CDR1 MNHNS, CDR2 SASEGT. This CDR3 comprises 13 residues. This CDR3 is CASNQMQGADAFF. CDR3 sequence (DNA): TGTGCCAGCAATCAAATGCAGGGGGCTGACGCTTTCTTT.

This clonotype was detected a few times. V and J are TRBV5-1 and TRBJ1-2; a possible D gene is TRBD1 (5 bases). Germline lookup yields CDR1 SGHRS and CDR2 YFSETQ. The CDR3 loop spans 13 amino acids. The germline V and J ends were trimmed by 0 bases and 14 bases, with 17 bases remaining between them. This CDR3 is CASSLGVRIKGTF. CDR3 DNA: TGCGCCAGCAGCTTGGGGGTCCGGATTAAGGGGACCTTC.

In the case of this clonotype: A much more abundant neighbour one base away suggests this may be a read error. This chain connects TRBV20-1 to TRBJ2-5; TRBD2 matches at 11 bases. Germline CDR1 reads DFQATT; CDR2 reads SNEGSKA (reference sequence). The CDR3 length is 13 residues. Here the CDR3 DNA reads TGCCGTGCTAGGCTAGCGGGGGGAGGGACCCAGTACTTC. This gives the protein CRARLAGGGTQYF.

The chain links TRBV6-1 to TRBJ1-1; D is undetermined. Germline V gene lookup returns CDR1 MNHNS and CDR2 SASEGT. CDR3 length: 14 amino acids. V was trimmed by 6 bases and J by 0 bases, leaving 11 bases between them. In nucleotides, the CDR3 is TGTGCCAGCAGCCCCGAAGCAGTGAACACTGAAGCTTTCTTT. This translates into CASSPEAVNTEAFF.

This chain joins TRBV6-4 and TRBJ2-2, with unresolved D. This CDR3 contains 14 residues. Trimming shortened V by 2 bases and J by 3 bases, and 7 bases separated the two germline ends. Germline V gene lookup returns CDR1 MRHNA and CDR2 SNTAGT. The CDR3 sequence: CASSDVLDTGELFF. The DNA of the CDR3 is TGTGCCAGCAGTGACGTTCTGGACACCGGGGAGCTGTTTTTT.

This clonotype was recorded at least ten times. The chain employs TRBV27 and TRBJ1-5, with a possible D match to TRBD1 (5 bases). This CDR3 is 13 amino acids long. The V and J ends lost 3 bases and 5 bases respectively, with 8 bases between them. Per germline, CDR1 MNHEY and CDR2 SMNVEV (reference sequence). The CDR3 here is CASSFGADQPQHF. As DNA, the CDR3 is TGTGCCAGCAGTTTCGGGGCCGATCAGCCCCAGCATTTT.

There are a few counts of this clonotype. The chain employs TRBV5-1 and TRBJ1-1; D is perhaps TRBD1 (6 bases). V was clipped by 3 bases and J by 5 bases, with 20 bases between them. Germline CDR1 reads SGHRS; CDR2 reads YFSETQ. The CDR3 has 16 amino acids. The DNA for the CDR3 is TGCGCCAGCAGCTCTAATCCGGGGGCTGCAAGGACTGAAGCTTTCTTT. This translates into CASSSNPGAARTEAFF.

At least ten counts were recorded for this clonotype. A clone one base away is much larger, so this may be a read error. This chain joins TRBV7-2 and TRBJ2-5, with 10 nucleotides matching TRBD1. In germline, CDR1 is SGHTA, CDR2 FQGNSA. V gave up 5 bases and J gave up 5 bases; unmatched junction bases: 8. The CDR3 has 15 residues. The DNA of the CDR3 is TGTGCCAGCAGCCCTCCGGGACAGGGGATCGAGACCCAGTACTTC. It specifies CASSPPGQGIETQYF.

This chain joins TRBV6-2 or TRBV6-3 and TRBJ1-2, with D possibly TRBD1 on 6 matching bases. V was cut by 5 bases and J by 0 bases, with 16 bases left in between. CDR3 size: 16 residues. CDR1 MNHEY and CDR2 SVGEGT come from the germline V gene. The CDR3 reads CASSLTGIEANYGYTF. DNA for the CDR3: TGTGCCAGCAGTCTAACAGGGATCGAAGCTAACTATGGCTACACCTTC.

Many counts were recorded for this clonotype. This chain uses TRBV7-6 with TRBJ2-7, with TRBD1 matching 8 bases. J lost 4 bases, V lost 5 bases, and 4 bases had no gene match. Looked up from germline, CDR1 is SGHVS and CDR2 is FNYEAQ. The CDR3 spans 13 residues. In DNA form, the CDR3 reads TGTGCCAGCAGCCGGGACAGGAGGTACGAGCAGTACTTC. As protein: CASSRDRRYEQYF.

The CDR3 is CATKDRGSYEQYF. The CDR3 nucleotides are TGTGCCACCAAAGACAGGGGCTCCTACGAGCAGTACTTC. The gene calls are TRBV2 and TRBJ2-7; 8 bases are shared with TRBD1. The germline CDR1 and CDR2 sequences are SNHLY and FYNNEI. The CDR3 is 13 residues long. J was trimmed by 0 bases and V by 10 bases; bases with no gene match: 5.

At least ten counts were recorded for this clonotype. This chain uses TRBV12-3 or TRBV12-4 with TRBJ1-2, with a possible D match to TRBD1 (6 bases). The CDR3 covers 13 residues. Trimming left V 5 bases short and J 7 bases short, with 14 bases between. The CDR3 DNA reads TGTGCCAGCAGTGAACAGGGCTGGAGTGGCTACACCTTC. Protein: CASSEQGWSGYTF.